Listed below are T cell receptor beta chains from one sample, sequenced in a study of CD8+CD57+ T cells in acquired aplastic anemia. TCRdb used MiXCR to reprocess the reads, holding one entry per CDR3 protein. This sample has around 150,000 distinct CDR3 sequences; less than 60% occur once, and the top ten carry around 2.9%. Sequencing was carried out using sorted CD4+, CD8+, or CD8+CD57+ T cells (not recorded which) from PBMCs. The receptors originated from a human donor with aplastic anemia. CDR3s include the opening cysteine and the closing phenylalanine or tryptophan. The D gene is left open where the match is weak. For some rows the clone size is stated as once, few or many, or as a class when expanded; others skip it.

j_gene: TRBJ2-2
v_gene: TRBV11-2
d_gene: TRBD1
abundance: many
CDR3aa: CASSPRPGGNLNTGELFF
CDR3nt: TGTGCCAGCAGCCCAAGGCCAGGGGGCAATTTGAACACCGGGGAGCTGTTTTTT

j_gene: TRBJ1-2
v_gene: TRBV20-1
d_gene: TRBD1
abundance: once
CDR3aa: CSAGSAPGQGLYGYTF
CDR3nt: TGCAGTGCCGGATCGGCGCCGGGACAGGGTCTCTATGGCTACACCTTC

j_gene: TRBJ2-7
v_gene: TRBV27
d_gene: .
abundance: .
CDR3aa: CASSLLAFGLPYEQYF
CDR3nt: TGTGCCAGCAGTTTGTTGGCTTTCGGGCTTCCCTACGAGCAGTACTTC

j_gene: TRBJ2-7
v_gene: TRBV20-1
d_gene: .
abundance: many
CDR3aa: CSAQSDQTGFYEQYF
CDR3nt: TGCAGTGCTCAATCCGACCAAACGGGATTCTACGAGCAGTACTTC

j_gene: TRBJ2-2
v_gene: TRBV11-2
d_gene: .
abundance: many
CDR3aa: CASSPAFLGHLGGELFF
CDR3nt: TGTGCCAGCAGCCCAGCCTTCCTCGGACATTTGGGCGGGGAGCTGTTTTTT

j_gene: TRBJ1-6
v_gene: TRBV5-4
d_gene: .
abundance: .
CDR3aa: CASSLTENSPLHF
CDR3nt: TGTGCCAGCAGCTTAACCGAGAATTCACCCCTCCACTTT

j_gene: TRBJ1-2
v_gene: TRBV20-1
d_gene: .
abundance: many
CDR3aa: CSAHQGQGYTF
CDR3nt: TGCAGTGCCCACCAAGGGCAAGGCTACACCTTC

j_gene: TRBJ2-7
v_gene: TRBV2
d_gene: TRBD1
abundance: .
CDR3aa: CASNEGGSYEQYF
CDR3nt: TGTGCCAGCAACGAAGGGGGCAGCTACGAGCAGTACTTC

j_gene: TRBJ1-1
v_gene: TRBV5-1
d_gene: .
abundance: .
CDR3aa: CASSAQSSSNTEAFF
CDR3nt: TGCGCCAGCAGCGCGCAATCGAGTTCGAACACTGAAGCTTTCTTT

j_gene: TRBJ1-1
v_gene: TRBV6-5
d_gene: .
abundance: many
CDR3aa: CASTRGLNTEAFF
CDR3nt: TGTGCCAGCACGAGGGGACTGAACACTGAAGCTTTCTTT

j_gene: TRBJ2-1
v_gene: TRBV5-1
d_gene: .
abundance: .
CDR3aa: CASSSVVGSYNEQFF
CDR3nt: TGCGCCAGCAGCTCAGTGGTGGGCTCCTACAATGAGCAGTTCTTC

j_gene: TRBJ2-7
v_gene: TRBV7-8
d_gene: TRBD1
abundance: .
CDR3aa: CASSSGQGAYEQYF
CDR3nt: TGTGCCAGCAGCTCGGGACAGGGCGCGTACGAGCAGTACTTC

j_gene: TRBJ2-3
v_gene: TRBV19
d_gene: TRBD2
abundance: .
CDR3aa: CASTFSGRADTQYF
CDR3nt: TGTGCCAGTACCTTCAGCGGGAGGGCAGATACGCAGTATTTT

j_gene: TRBJ2-5
v_gene: TRBV29-1
d_gene: .
abundance: many
CDR3aa: CSVESGETQYF
CDR3nt: TGCAGCGTTGAAAGTGGCGAGACCCAGTACTTC

j_gene: TRBJ2-7
v_gene: TRBV7-6
d_gene: .
abundance: once
CDR3aa: CASSHGDHEQYF
CDR3nt: TGTGCCAGCAGCCACGGGGACCACGAGCAGTACTTC

j_gene: TRBJ2-7
v_gene: TRBV7-8
d_gene: .
abundance: many
CDR3aa: CASLDREVSYEQYF
CDR3nt: TGTGCCAGCCTCGACCGTGAGGTGTCCTACGAGCAGTACTTC

j_gene: TRBJ1-3
v_gene: TRBV14
d_gene: .
abundance: many
CDR3aa: CATALTVSSGNTIYF
CDR3nt: TGTGCCACAGCCTTAACGGTGAGCTCTGGAAACACCATATATTTT

j_gene: TRBJ2-5
v_gene: TRBV4-2
d_gene: .
abundance: many
CDR3aa: CASSQEGLETQYF
CDR3nt: TGTGCCAGCAGCCAAGAAGGTCTTGAGACCCAGTACTTC

j_gene: TRBJ2-7
v_gene: TRBV10-3
d_gene: .
abundance: .
CDR3aa: CAVSESGREYTYEQYF
CDR3nt: TGTGCCGTCAGTGAGTCTGGCAGAGAATACACCTACGAGCAGTACTTC

j_gene: TRBJ1-6
v_gene: TRBV2
d_gene: .
abundance: .
CDR3aa: CASSEADSNNSPLHF
CDR3nt: TGTGCCAGCAGTGAAGCGGACAGCAATAATTCACCCCTCCACTTT

j_gene: TRBJ2-7
v_gene: TRBV19
d_gene: .
abundance: .
CDR3aa: CATEGQGYEQYF
CDR3nt: TGTGCCACCGAGGGCCAAGGGTACGAGCAGTACTTC

j_gene: TRBJ2-1
v_gene: TRBV4-3
d_gene: .
abundance: many
CDR3aa: CASSPRGSGLYNEQFF
CDR3nt: TGCGCCAGCAGCCCCAGGGGTAGCGGGCTCTACAATGAGCAGTTCTTC

j_gene: TRBJ2-4
v_gene: TRBV7-2
d_gene: .
abundance: many
CDR3aa: CASSSLGGNIQYF
CDR3nt: TGTGCCAGCAGCTCGTTGGGGGGAAACATTCAGTACTTC

j_gene: TRBJ2-7
v_gene: TRBV19
d_gene: .
abundance: .
CDR3aa: CASSIAGNEQYF
CDR3nt: TGTGCCAGTAGTATAGCAGGGAACGAGCAGTACTTC

j_gene: TRBJ2-3
v_gene: TRBV11-3
d_gene: .
abundance: .
CDR3aa: CASSLQGGANTQYF
CDR3nt: TGTGCCAGCAGCTTACAGGGGGGGGCGAATACGCAGTATTTT

j_gene: TRBJ2-2
v_gene: TRBV5-1
d_gene: .
abundance: many
CDR3aa: CASSLGSSGELFF
CDR3nt: TGCGCCAGCAGCTTAGGGTCTTCCGGGGAGCTGTTTTTT

j_gene: TRBJ1-2
v_gene: TRBV11-1
d_gene: .
abundance: once
CDR3aa: CASSPRWVNFGVYGYTF
CDR3nt: TGTGCCAGCAGCCCACGATGGGTTAACTTCGGAGTCTATGGCTACACCTTC

j_gene: TRBJ1-2
v_gene: TRBV19
d_gene: .
abundance: .
CDR3aa: CASSIGTEANYGYTF
CDR3nt: TGTGCCAGTAGTATTGGGACGGAAGCTAACTATGGCTACACCTTC

j_gene: TRBJ2-7
v_gene: TRBV29-1
d_gene: TRBD2
abundance: once
CDR3aa: CSDLGAGLAGGGNEQYF
CDR3nt: TGCAGCGACCTGGGGGCCGGACTAGCGGGCGGTGGTAACGAGCAGTATTTC

j_gene: TRBJ2-1
v_gene: TRBV20-1
d_gene: .
abundance: .
CDR3aa: CSAPATGTGNNKQFF
CDR3nt: TGCAGTGCTCCAGCCACCGGGACTGGGAACAATAAGCAATTCTTC

j_gene: TRBJ2-7
v_gene: TRBV27
d_gene: TRBD2
abundance: .
CDR3aa: CASRSSGGYEQYF
CDR3nt: TGTGCCAGCAGGTCTAGCGGGGGCTACGAGCAGTACTTC

j_gene: TRBJ2-7
v_gene: TRBV25-1
d_gene: TRBD2
abundance: once
CDR3aa: CASSRREGVNEQYF
CDR3nt: TGTGCCAGCAGTAGGCGGGAGGGAGTCAACGAGCAGTACTTC

j_gene: TRBJ1-2
v_gene: TRBV7-2
d_gene: TRBD1
abundance: .
CDR3aa: CASSDAGTGGYGYTF
CDR3nt: TGTGCCAGCAGCGATGCCGGGACAGGGGGCTATGGCTACACCTTC

j_gene: TRBJ2-5
v_gene: TRBV12-3/TRBV12-4
d_gene: .
abundance: .
CDR3aa: CASSLDPRGETQYF
CDR3nt: TGTGCCAGCAGCCTAGATCCGAGGGGAGAGACCCAGTACTTC

j_gene: TRBJ2-2
v_gene: TRBV19
d_gene: .
abundance: .
CDR3aa: CASTEGGGELFF
CDR3nt: TGTGCCAGTACGGAAGGAGGCGGGGAGCTGTTTTTT

j_gene: TRBJ2-5
v_gene: TRBV7-2
d_gene: .
abundance: many
CDR3aa: CASSRGGTQYF
CDR3nt: TGTGCCAGCAGCCGAGGCGGGACCCAGTACTTC

j_gene: TRBJ2-5
v_gene: TRBV20-1
d_gene: TRBD2
abundance: .
CDR3aa: CSARERGLAGETQYF
CDR3nt: TGCAGTGCTAGAGAGAGGGGACTAGCGGGAGAGACCCAGTACTTC

j_gene: TRBJ1-1
v_gene: TRBV29-1
d_gene: .
abundance: .
CDR3aa: CSVEDSVWGSNTEAFF
CDR3nt: TGCAGCGTTGAAGATTCGGTTTGGGGTAGCAACACTGAAGCTTTCTTT

j_gene: TRBJ2-1
v_gene: TRBV19
d_gene: TRBD2
abundance: .
CDR3aa: CASESGTSYNEQFF
CDR3nt: TGTGCCAGTGAGAGCGGGACTTCCTACAATGAGCAGTTCTTC

j_gene: TRBJ2-7
v_gene: TRBV6-1
d_gene: TRBD1
abundance: .
CDR3aa: CASSFRRDSYYEQYF
CDR3nt: TGTGCCAGCAGCTTCCGCCGGGACAGCTACTACGAGCAGTACTTC

j_gene: TRBJ1-1
v_gene: TRBV12-3/TRBV12-4
d_gene: .
abundance: .
CDR3aa: CASSYRGPSTEAFF
CDR3nt: TGTGCCAGCAGTTATCGGGGTCCAAGCACTGAAGCTTTCTTT

j_gene: TRBJ2-5
v_gene: TRBV24-1
d_gene: .
abundance: .
CDR3aa: CATSDISNQETQYF
CDR3nt: TGTGCCACCAGTGACATATCAAACCAGGAGACCCAGTACTTC

j_gene: TRBJ1-4
v_gene: TRBV5-1
d_gene: .
abundance: .
CDR3aa: CASSFSGTAKGENLFF
CDR3nt: TGCGCCAGCAGCTTCTCGGGGACGGCGAAGGGTGAAAATCTGTTTTTT

j_gene: TRBJ1-1
v_gene: TRBV15
d_gene: .
abundance: .
CDR3aa: CATSTLRLKGNTEAFF
CDR3nt: TGTGCCACCAGCACCCTAAGATTAAAGGGGAACACTGAAGCTTTCTTT

j_gene: TRBJ1-1
v_gene: TRBV6-5
d_gene: .
abundance: few
CDR3aa: CASSYEATTDTEAFF
CDR3nt: TGTGCCAGCAGTTACGAGGCAACTACGGACACTGAAGCTTTCTTT

j_gene: TRBJ2-2
v_gene: TRBV10-3
d_gene: TRBD2
abundance: .
CDR3aa: CATGGTSGSDTGELFF
CDR3nt: TGTGCCACGGGAGGGACTAGCGGGAGTGACACCGGGGAGCTGTTTTTT